The entry below gives a single T cell receptor beta chain sequence along with its context. Its antigen is unknown. The input lacks base qualities; no much larger clone sits a single base away. One collaborating source in Seattle enrolled patients during active infection and followed them longitudinally through the course of disease. Collaborating institutions collected whole blood in K2EDTA tubes following their own protocols. Collaborator samples were shipped for TCRbeta analysis as frozen whole blood, isolated PBMCs, or DNA extracted from either sample type. This entry belongs to a study of blood T cell repertoires in COVID-19 (dated by TCRdb to about 2020). As for the study more broadly: Samples covering the acute and convalescent phases of COVID-19 were provided by collaborators in the United States, Italy and Spain. The material from the prospective study consisted of cDNA or gDNA derived from T cells, B-cell-depleted T cells, or PBMCs. The dataset comprised deeply sampled blood TCRbeta repertoires from subjects exposed to, actively infected with, or recovered from COVID-19. The samples were drawn from two sources: the first 160 participants of the ongoing ImmuneRACE study, and 1,000 to 1,500 subjects contributed by 6 global collaborators. Where available, HLA class I and class II types were obtained from metadata supplied by the sample provider rather than from assay-based typing. The repertoires were made available in a free public database intended to serve as a resource for research on the immune response to SARS-CoV-2. Sample metadata almost always included a de-identified subject ID, COVID-19 status, age in years and sex.

The CDR3 goes from the cysteine to the phenylalanine over 13 residues. Only CDR3 DNA is held: 39 bases, read in frame from base 1. The germline V gene (reference sequence) provides CDR1 LNHDA and CDR2 SQIVND. V loses 8 bases, J loses 8 bases, and the germline ends lie 16 bases apart. TCRbeta CDR3 regions were amplified from genomic DNA by means of the immunoSEQ Assay, a bias-controlled multiplex PCR. The paper's processing steps were these. Nucleated cell counts per sample were estimated from amplification of reference gene primers within the assay. To quantify the absolute abundance of each unique TCRbeta CDR3 rearrangement, sequence reads were collapsed and filtered. For each sample, productive Simpson clonality was calculated as the square root of Simpson's diversity index over productive rearrangements. Held by TCRdb, this immuneACCESS table contains in-frame sequences only and omits some clones. Under half of the omission traces to an unresolved V gene where checked; the cause of the rest is unknown. D and trimming were read from the DNA, whereas the V and J calls and clone size are those reported in that table. For this sample there are more than 250,000 clones; just under 90% appear just once. 6% to 8% of the sample is in the top ten clones.

The research as a whole found: How much clinical and demographic metadata was included differed by source and by participant, and the metadata was provided uncurated.

The chain employs TRBV19 and TRBJ2-1, with the D gene not confidently named. Sample: peripheral blood. This sequence was found in a woman in her 50s with COVID-19, enrolled during active disease. The CDR3 reads as follows: CASSHGQVDEQFF. The DNA sequence is TGTGCCAGTTCTCATGGCCAGGTGGATGAGCAGTTCTTC.